These 10 T cell receptor beta chains came from one sample sequenced in a study of vaccination and CD4 T cells after COVID-19 (dated by TCRdb to the early 2020s). Receptor amplification or capture employed PCR. Sequencing was carried out with an Illumina iSeq 100. TCR sequencing of DNA from cultured CD4+ T cells used the Oncomine TCR Beta short-read assay at the Johns Hopkins FTIC core. TCRdb itself trimmed the public reads at Q25 with fastp, ran MiXCR and retained productive beta chains. Rows merge per CDR3 protein into single entries with the most common DNA and genes. The sample table holds 20,000 to 25,000 distinct CDR3 sequences, of which 46% were seen once. Around 13% of the sample lies in the top ten. The meaning of the sample's time point label: late sampling 161 to 241 days after vaccination in three convalescent patients. The label giving this sample's treatment or condition can be read as: roughly nine-day PBMC culture with coronavirus spike peptide pools or control peptides (ViraFEST assay).

No antigen has been assigned to these receptors. Sequencing was performed on CD4+ T cells from blood, cultured in vitro, taken about 7 months after SARS-CoV-2 vaccination. These receptors were collected from a human donor who had recovered from COVID-19.

The sample holds a few counts of this clonotype. V and J are TRBV5-6 and TRBJ2-5; 15 bases are a match to TRBD2. The CDR3 runs to 17 residues. Per the germline V gene, CDR1 is SGHDT and CDR2 is YYEEEE. V lost 4 bases to trimming and J lost 2 bases; unmatched junction nucleotides: 6. This chain's CDR3 is CASSHGLAGGPQETQYF. As DNA, the CDR3 is TGTGCCAGCAGCCATGGACTAGCGGGAGGGCCTCAAGAGACCCAGTACTTC.

The chain links TRBV20-1 to TRBJ1-1, with D unclear. There are 11 residues in the CDR3. V lost 6 bases to trimming and J lost 2 bases, with 7 bases between them. Looked up from germline, CDR1 is DFQATT and CDR2 is SNEGSKA (reference sequence). CDR3 sequence: CSARPNTEAFF. CDR3 bases: TGCAGTGCAAGACCAAACACTGAAGCTTTCTTT.

The J gene is TRBJ2-7, the V gene TRBV6-4, with 7 bases matching TRBD1. With V trimmed by 7 bases and J by 6 bases, 12 bases remained unmatched. Looked up from germline, CDR1 is MRHNA and CDR2 is SNTAGT. The CDR3 spans 14 residues. The CDR3 loop is CASIKGAVRLEQYF. DNA for the CDR3: TGTGCCAGCATTAAGGGGGCGGTACGGCTCGAGCAGTACTTC.

In this sample, this clonotype turned up once. The chain employs TRBV20-1 and TRBJ1-1, with no clear D. The CDR3 is made up of 14 amino acids. V lost 4 bases, J lost 3 bases, and 15 bases lay in between. Germline CDR1 reads DFQATT; CDR2 reads SNEGSKA (reference sequence). The CDR3 nucleotides read TGCAGTGCTATACTCGATCCCGAGGACACTGAAGCTTTCTTT. This sequence encodes CSAILDPEDTEAFF.

The rearrangement joins TRBV7-9 to TRBJ2-7, with 8 bases matching TRBD1. CDR3 length: 14 residues. J gave up 6 bases and V 6 bases, and 10 bases lay outside the gene matches. Germline V gives CDR1 SEHNR, CDR2 FQNEAQ (reference sequence). In DNA form, the CDR3 reads TGTGCCAGCAGGTTGCAGGGGGCGTCCCTCGAGCAGTACTTC. Its translation: CASRLQGASLEQYF.

Comments on this clonotype: A much larger clone lies one base from this, so it may be a read error. The chain uses TRBV20-1 and TRBJ2-1, with 10 bases aligning to TRBD2. J lost 3 bases, V lost 0 bases, and 5 bases had no gene match. This CDR3 has 16 residues. The V gene's germline CDR1 is DFQATT and CDR2 SNEGSKA (reference sequence). The CDR3 spells CSARDPLAGDYNEQFF. CDR3 DNA: TGCAGTGCTAGAGATCCGCTAGCGGGAGACTACAATGAGCAGTTCTTC.

This sequence joins TRBV20-1 and TRBJ2-3; D remains ambiguous. V dropped 1 base and J dropped 6 bases, with 17 bases sitting between them. From germline, CDR1 is DFQATT and CDR2 SNEGSKA (reference sequence). The CDR3 consists of 15 residues. DNA of the CDR3: TGCAGTGCTAGAGCTCACCGCAAGGGTGGGGATACGCAGTATTTT. Protein: CSARAHRKGGDTQYF.

The chain employs TRBV20-1 and TRBJ1-5; possible D gene TRBD1, 6 bases. The CDR3 totals 16 residues. V lost 4 bases and J lost 2, with 18 bases in between. Germline V lookup: CDR1 DFQATT, CDR2 SNEGSKA (reference sequence). CDR3 region: CSAMKAGVYRNQPQHF. CDR3 coding DNA: TGCAGTGCTATGAAAGCAGGGGTCTACCGCAATCAGCCCCAGCATTTT.

The table lists this clonotype with a few counts. V and J are TRBV6-2 or TRBV6-3 and TRBJ1-1; D gene unclear. Germline CDR1 is MNHEY and CDR2 is SVGEGT. V shed 3 bases and J shed 5 bases, with 10 bases lying between them. The CDR3 is 13 amino acids. The CDR3: CASSYLARTEAFF. CDR3 bases: TGTGCCAGCAGTTATCTAGCCCGGACTGAAGCTTTCTTT.

The chain uses TRBV19 and TRBJ1-5; D is undetermined. Germline V gene lookup returns CDR1 LNHDA and CDR2 SQIVND (reference sequence). V lost 5 bases, J lost 3 bases, and 8 bases lay in between. The CDR3 is 13 residues long. This CDR3 is CASSPPYNQPQHF. The CDR3 region has the DNA TGTGCCAGTAGTCCCCCATACAATCAGCCCCAGCATTTT.